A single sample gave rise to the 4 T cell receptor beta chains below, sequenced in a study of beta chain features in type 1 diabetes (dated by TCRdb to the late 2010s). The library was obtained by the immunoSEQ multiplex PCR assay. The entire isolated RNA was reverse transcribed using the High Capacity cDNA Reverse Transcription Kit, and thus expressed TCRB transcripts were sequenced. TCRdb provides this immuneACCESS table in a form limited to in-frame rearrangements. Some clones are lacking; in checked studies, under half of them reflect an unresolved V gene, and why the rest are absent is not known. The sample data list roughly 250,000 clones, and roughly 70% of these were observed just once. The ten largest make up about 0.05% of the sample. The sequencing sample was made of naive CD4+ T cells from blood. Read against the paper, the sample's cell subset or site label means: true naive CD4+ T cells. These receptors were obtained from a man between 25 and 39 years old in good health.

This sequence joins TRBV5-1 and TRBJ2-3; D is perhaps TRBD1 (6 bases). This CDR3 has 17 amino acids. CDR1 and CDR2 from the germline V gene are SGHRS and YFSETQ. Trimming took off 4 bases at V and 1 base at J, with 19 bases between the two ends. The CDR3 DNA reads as TGCGCCAGCAGCACAGGGACCAATAGTGGAGGCACAGATACGCAGTATTTT. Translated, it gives CASSTGTNSGGTDTQYF.

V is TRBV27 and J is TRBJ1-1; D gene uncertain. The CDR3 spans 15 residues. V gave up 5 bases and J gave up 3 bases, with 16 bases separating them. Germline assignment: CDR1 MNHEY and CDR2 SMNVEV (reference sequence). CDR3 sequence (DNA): TGTGCCAGCAGTCCTGCCCCGTTCCGGGACACTGAAGCTTTCTTT. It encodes CASSPAPFRDTEAFF.

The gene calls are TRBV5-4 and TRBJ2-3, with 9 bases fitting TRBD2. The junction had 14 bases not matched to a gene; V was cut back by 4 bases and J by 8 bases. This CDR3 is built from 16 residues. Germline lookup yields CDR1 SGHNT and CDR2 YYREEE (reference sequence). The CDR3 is CASSTEPSGILSTQYF. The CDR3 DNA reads TGTGCCAGCAGCACCGAGCCTAGCGGGATATTATCTACGCAGTATTTT.

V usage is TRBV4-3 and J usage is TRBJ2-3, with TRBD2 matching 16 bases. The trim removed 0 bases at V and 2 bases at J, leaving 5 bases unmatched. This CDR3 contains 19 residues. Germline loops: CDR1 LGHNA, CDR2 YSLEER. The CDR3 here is CASSQDPGTSGRATDTQYF. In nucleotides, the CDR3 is TGCGCCAGCAGCCAAGACCCCGGGACTAGCGGGAGGGCCACAGATACGCAGTATTTT.